The source of this TCR beta chain is a study of control samples from healthy donors and cancer patients. TCRdb's table, derived via immunoSEQ multiplex PCR, lists solely in-frame clones and lacks some. The profile covers 90,000 to 130,000 clones, with about 80% appearing a single time and 6% to 8% taken by the ten largest. The germline CDR1 and CDR2 sequences are GTSNPN and SVGIG (reference sequence). There are 19 residues in the CDR3. J was trimmed by 7 bases and V by 5 bases; bases with no gene match: 22. This clonotype was obtained from a man between 18 and 35 years old in good health. The chain combines TRBV30 with TRBJ1-5, with TRBD1 identical over 11 bases. Source material: blood. CDR3 bases: TGTGCCTGGGGTTCCGGGACAGGGGGTCACAATGGGAGGGAACAGCCCCAGCATTTT. Translated: CAWGSGTGGHNGREQPQHF.